Sequencing of this TCR beta chain was carried out in a study of shared clonotypes between healthy human individuals. Method: immunoSEQ multiplex PCR; TCRdb's copy keeps in-frame clones and lacks some. In the table there are more than 850,000 clones, about four fifths of which are singletons. Study conclusions and caveats: Depth was large, yet rarefaction showed that sorted-subset sequencing was incomplete. Non-shared clonotypes had lower generation probabilities than those shared by all four donors. It was the few donors that limited the genetic and exposure-history diversity represented.

A word on this clone: The antigen remains undetermined.

Trimming cost V 0 bases and J 5 bases, with 13 bases left between them. This CDR3 has 14 amino acids. Germline V gives CDR1 GTSNPN, CDR2 SVGIG (reference sequence). Material: memory CD4+ T cells from PBMCs. This sample's subset: CD45RA-negative fraction. This receptor was obtained from a man between 18 and 35 years old in good health. Some clones in this sample may be carry-over from other donors' samples. The chain employs TRBV30 and TRBJ2-5; D gene uncertain. Here the CDR3 DNA reads TGTGCCTGGAGTGTACGAAGGTTGGGGGAGACCCAGTACTTC. This codes for CAWSVRRLGETQYF.